This passage covers 22 T cell receptor beta chains from one sample sequenced in a study of blood T cell repertoires in COVID-19. Clones were read by immunoSEQ multiplex PCR, and TCRdb kept only the in-frame ones, dropping some. The sample shows approximately 300,000 clones, approximately 90% of them seen only once. Sequencing was carried out using peripheral blood. These receptors were collected from a woman aged 40 to 50 with acute or convalescent COVID-19.

The genes are TRBV4-1 and TRBJ1-3; D remains ambiguous. V shed 4 bases and J shed 0 bases, with 10 bases lying between them. The germline V gene encodes CDR1 MGHRA and CDR2 YSYEKL. The CDR3 is made up of 15 amino acids. The CDR3 region is CASSRDGGSGNTIYF. In nucleotides, the CDR3 is TGCGCCAGCAGCCGCGACGGAGGCTCTGGAAACACCATATATTTT.

This chain connects TRBV4-1 to TRBJ2-3; TRBD1 matches at 8 bases. Germline loops: CDR1 MGHRA, CDR2 YSYEKL. CDR3 size: 17 residues. The J segment lost 3 bases and the V segment lost 0 bases, leaving 8 bases of the junction unmatched. The DNA of the CDR3 is TGCGCCAGCAGCCAAGATCCAGGACAGGGTATAACAGATACGCAGTATTTT. It specifies CASSQDPGQGITDTQYF.

This clone was detected a few times. The chain recombines TRBV6-1 with TRBJ1-5; 7 bases match TRBD1. The CDR3 is made up of 14 amino acids. Germline CDR1 is MNHNS and CDR2 is SASEGT. The ends lost 0 bases at V and 6 bases at J; junction bases unmatched: 2. The CDR3 region has the DNA TGTGCCAGCAGTGAAGCAGGGGGCGGTCAGCCCCAGCATTTT. Its protein product is CASSEAGGGQPQHF.

The CDR3 DNA follows: TGCGCCAGCAGCTTGGCGACAGGGCCCCAAGAGACCCAGTACTTC. It yields the protein CASSLATGPQETQYF. This chain joins TRBV5-1 and TRBJ2-5; TRBD1 matches 7 bases. V trimming: 0 bases; J trimming: 1 base; junction bases outside the gene matches: 3. Germline CDR1 and CDR2: SGHRS and YFSETQ. The CDR3 covers 15 residues.

J is TRBJ2-7 and V is TRBV5-6; 8 bases are a match to TRBD1. The V gene end was trimmed by 3 bases and the J gene end by 4 bases; junction bases not matched to a gene: 6. The CDR3 extends over 14 amino acids. Germline lookup yields CDR1 SGHDT and CDR2 YYEEEE. In DNA form, the CDR3 reads TGTGCCAGCAGCTCTGGACAGGGATTTTACGAGCAGTACGTC. Amino acids: CASSSGQGFYEQYV.

As regards this clone: Within the sample, other DNA sequences also encode this same CDR3. The V gene is TRBV19, the J gene TRBJ1-1; tentatively, D is TRBD1 (6 bases). Germline CDR1 is LNHDA and CDR2 is SQIVND (reference sequence). Trimming shortened V by 6 bases and J by 0 bases, and 11 bases separated the two germline ends. This CDR3 is 14 amino acids long. The CDR3: CASSLQGLNTEAFF. The CDR3 DNA sequence: TGTGCCAGTAGCCTACAGGGATTGAACACTGAAGCTTTCTTT.

The rearrangement links TRBV19 to TRBJ2-5; perhaps TRBD2 as D (7 bases). Germline-derived CDR1 and CDR2 are LNHDA and SQIVND (reference sequence). V was cut by 6 bases and J by 7 bases, with 15 bases left in between. This CDR3 is 13 amino acids long. The CDR3 nucleotides are TGTGCCAGTAGCATGGGGGGGCGAGGGACCCAGTACTTC. Its translation: CASSMGGRGTQYF.

A single count supports this clone. The chain has TRBV30 and TRBJ1-1; no clear D. V shed 4 bases and J shed 0 bases, with 3 bases lying between them. The CDR3 length is 11 residues. CDR1 is GTSNPN and CDR2 is SVGIG in the germline V gene (reference sequence). The CDR3 protein is CAWNMNTEAFF. CDR3 bases: TGTGCCTGGAATATGAACACTGAAGCTTTCTTT.

The chain employs TRBV6-1 and TRBJ1-2, with D possibly being TRBD1 (6 bases). The CDR3 loop spans 16 amino acids. Germline CDR1 and CDR2: MNHNS and SASEGT. With 3 bases removed from V and 0 bases from J, the gap between germline ends came to 14 bases. The CDR3 protein is CASSDRGLGSNYGYTF. CDR3 coding DNA: TGTGCCAGCAGTGACAGGGGCCTTGGGTCTAACTATGGCTACACCTTC.

This clone was counted a single time. Here the CDR3 DNA reads TGTGCCACCTTTAACAGGGGACGCTCTGGAAACACCATATATTTT. It is translated as CATFNRGRSGNTIYF. The chain has TRBV19 and TRBJ1-3, with 7 nucleotides matching TRBD1. The CDR3 sequence is 15 residues long. The ends lost 10 bases at V and 0 bases at J; junction bases unmatched: 9. CDR1 is LNHDA, CDR2 SQIVND, per germline (reference sequence).

The CDR3 protein is CASQKDRGYGYTF. Here the CDR3 DNA reads TGTGCCAGTCAAAAGGACAGGGGATATGGCTACACCTTC. The V and J genes are TRBV14 and TRBJ1-2; 9 bases are shared with TRBD1. Losses at the gene ends were 9 bases for V and 5 bases for J; bases not matched to a gene: 7. CDR1 and CDR2 from the germline V gene are SGHDN and FVKESK. The CDR3 has 13 amino acids.

The chain uses TRBV6-2 or TRBV6-3 and TRBJ1-6; D is undetermined. The CDR3 loop spans 13 amino acids. CDR1 MNHEY and CDR2 SVGEGT come from the germline V gene. Trimming stripped 2 bases from V and 13 bases from J, with 12 bases between. The CDR3 is CASSYEDGFPLHF. The CDR3 nucleotides read TGTGCCAGCAGTTACGAAGACGGGTTTCCCCTCCACTTT.

V is TRBV3-1 (or the pseudogene TRBV3-2) and J is TRBJ2-1, with 10 bases fitting TRBD2. The germline V gene has CDR1 LGHDT and CDR2 YNNKEL (reference sequence). There are 15 residues in the CDR3. The ends lost 3 bases at V and 9 bases at J; junction bases unmatched: 8. The CDR3 is CASSQGSGGYGEQFF. DNA for the CDR3: TGTGCCAGCAGCCAGGGTAGCGGGGGGTACGGTGAGCAGTTCTTC.

The count of this clone is one. This chain uses TRBV24-1 with TRBJ1-4; D uncertain. This CDR3 contains 14 residues. V dropped 4 bases and J dropped 8 bases, with 13 bases sitting between them. Germline lookup yields CDR1 KGHDR and CDR2 SFDVKD. CDR3 amino acids: CATSELGYSEKLFF. CDR3 in DNA: TGTGCCACCAGTGAATTGGGGTATAGCGAAAAACTGTTTTTT.

This rearrangement joins TRBV7-8 to TRBJ1-4; D remains unclear. Germline V lookup: CDR1 SGHVS, CDR2 FQNEAQ. The CDR3 extends over 18 amino acids. V was shortened by 5 bases and J by 0 bases, with 19 bases between the two germline ends. The CDR3 loop is CASSPVTNRASTNEKLFF. In DNA form, the CDR3 reads TGTGCCAGCAGCCCCGTCACCAACAGAGCTTCAACTAATGAAAAACTGTTTTTT.

V and J are TRBV6-5 and TRBJ1-2; 8 bases match TRBD1. CDR3 length: 11 amino acids. Germline CDR1 and CDR2: MNHEY and SVGAGI. With V trimmed by 6 bases and J by 8 bases, 2 bases remained unmatched. The CDR3 DNA follows: TGTGCCAGCAGGTACAGGGGGGGCTACACCTTC. It is translated as CASRYRGGYTF.

The V and J genes are TRBV25-1 and TRBJ1-2; D is unclear. The CDR3 runs 14 residues. CDR1 and CDR2 (germline): MGHDK, SYGVNS. Trimming removed 4 bases at V and 4 bases at J, with 13 bases between. The CDR3 spells CASSARAGSYGYTF. The CDR3 DNA reads TGTGCCAGCAGTGCCCGAGCAGGTTCCTATGGCTACACCTTC.

The chain recombines TRBV19 with TRBJ1-2; D uncertain. The germline V gene encodes CDR1 LNHDA and CDR2 SQIVND (reference sequence). V lost 4 bases and J 4 bases, leaving 10 bases between the germline ends. CDR3 length: 13 residues. DNA for the CDR3: TGTGCCAGTAGTACCCTAGAGTTCTATGGCTACACCTTC. It yields the protein CASSTLEFYGYTF.

The chain joins TRBV6-5 to TRBJ2-7, with D perhaps TRBD2 (5 bases). Deletions cut 6 bases from V and 7 bases from J, with 19 bases between. The CDR3 consists of 14 residues. The V gene's germline CDR1 is MNHEY and CDR2 SVGAGI. The CDR3 reads CASRTSGSVSEQYV. The CDR3 DNA follows: TGTGCCAGCAGGACCTCGGGGTCAGTTAGTGAGCAGTACGTC.

The chain carries TRBV4-1 and TRBJ1-1, with 7 bases aligning to TRBD1. The length of the CDR3 is 15 residues. Germline loops: CDR1 MGHRA, CDR2 YSYEKL. V dropped 4 bases and J dropped 6; count of bases not matched to a gene: 11. The CDR3 DNA follows: TGCGCCAGCAGCCCAGTCCGACAGGGTTCACCTGAAGCTTTCTTT. It is translated as CASSPVRQGSPEAFF.

This sequence joins TRBV7-9 and TRBJ2-7; D ambiguous. The CDR3 has 14 amino acids. CDR1 and CDR2 from the germline V gene are SEHNR and FQNEAQ (reference sequence). V dropped 1 base and J dropped 2 bases, with 9 bases sitting between them. The CDR3 loop reads CASSLEESPYEQYV. The CDR3 nucleotides read TGTGCCAGCAGCTTAGAGGAGTCCCCCTACGAGCAGTACGTC.

The rearrangement links TRBV7-3 to TRBJ1-1; D gene unclear. Germline assignment: CDR1 SGHTA and CDR2 FQGTGA. V lost 2 bases and J lost 1, with 14 bases in between. The CDR3 sequence is 16 residues long. CDR3 bases: TGTGCCAGCAGCTTAGCTGTGGGCAGGCGGAACACTGAAGCTTTCTTT. It specifies CASSLAVGRRNTEAFF.